The subject of this entry is one T cell receptor (beta chain). No antigen is known for it. These data come from a study of shared clonotypes between healthy human individuals. General study points: Only blood was sampled; tissue repertoires likely differ. Memory subsets generally showed lower estimated richness than naive subsets.

Donors, healthy HIV-negative adults, lacked recent acute infections or vaccinations. For sorted subsets, 150 to 200 ng DNA per replicate equaled about 31,000 T cell genomes. TCRdb's table, derived via immunoSEQ multiplex PCR, lists solely in-frame clones and lacks some. The sample has roughly 2 million clones; approximately 96% are singletons. Per the germline V gene, CDR1 is SEHNR and CDR2 is FQNEAQ (reference sequence). Trimming stripped 0 bases from V and 6 bases from J, with 11 bases between. CDR3 size: 15 residues. The sample consisted of naive CD4+ T cells sorted from blood. Subset given: CD45RA+ positively selected. This TCR was recovered from a man aged 18 to 35 in good health. V gene TRBV7-9 combines with J gene TRBJ2-2; tentatively, D is TRBD2 (6 bases). The CDR3 sequence is CASSLAEGSAGELFF. The DNA for the CDR3 is TGTGCCAGCAGCTTAGCGGAGGGGTCGGCCGGGGAGCTGTTTTTT. Full variable domain (outside the CDR3, taken from reference TRBV7-9 and TRBJ2-2): DTGVSQNPRHKITKRGQNVTFRCDPISEHNRLYWYRQTLGQGPEFLTYFQNEAQLEKSRLLSDRFSAERPKGSFSTLEIQRTEQGDSAMYLCASSLAEGSAGELFFGEGSRLTVL.